This is a list of T cell receptor beta chains from one sample in a study of T cells after yellow fever vaccination. TCRdb used MiXCR to reprocess the 5' RACE reads, holding one entry per CDR3 protein. The table records fewer than 100,000 distinct CDR3 sequences, roughly 8.2% of them present only once. The input for sequencing was CD8+ T cells not binding an NS4B(214-222) dextramer, sorted from PBMCs, taken less than 18 days after the first yellow fever vaccination. The receptors come from a man aged 18-30 years who received the YFV17D yellow fever vaccine. CDR3s include the opening cysteine and the closing phenylalanine or tryptophan. The order of the fields is D gene, J gene, V gene, clone size, CDR3 protein, CDR3 DNA. D genes are given only for firm matches. A row's size may be missing; if present it is once, few, many or a size class.

TRBD2	TRBJ2-7	TRBV5-6	.	CASSRDLAGDPYYEQYF	TGTGCCAGCAGCCGGGATCTAGCGGGGGATCCCTACTACGAGCAGTACTTC
.	TRBJ2-7	TRBV6-5	many	CASSSPYEQYF	TGTGCCAGCAGTTCCCCCTACGAGCAGTACTTC
.	TRBJ2-7	TRBV5-1	many	CASSTTEANEQYF	TGCGCCAGCAGCACCACAGAAGCCAACGAGCAGTACTTC
.	TRBJ2-1	TRBV13	.	CASSLGLRHGYNEQFF	TGTGCCAGCAGCTTAGGCCTCCGACACGGATACAATGAGCAGTTCTTC
.	TRBJ2-2	TRBV3-1	many	CASSETGTGLQGLFF	TGTGCCAGCAGCGAAACCGGGACCGGACTTCAGGGGCTGTTTTTT
.	TRBJ1-2	TRBV20-1	.	CSARDVGTYREGYGYTF	TGCAGTGCTAGAGATGTGGGAACCTACAGGGAGGGCTATGGCTACACCTTC
.	TRBJ2-1	TRBV3-1	.	CASSQDQGNTYNEQFF	TGTGCCAGCAGCCAAGACCAGGGTAACACCTACAATGAGCAGTTCTTC
.	TRBJ1-5	TRBV9	many	CASSRENQPQHF	TGTGCCAGCAGCCGCGAAAATCAGCCCCAGCATTTT
.	TRBJ2-5	TRBV13	many	CASSLRGEETQYF	TGTGCCAGCAGTCTCCGAGGGGAAGAGACCCAGTACTTC
TRBD2	TRBJ2-1	TRBV7-2	few	CAASWGGVDEQFF	TGTGCCGCATCGTGGGGGGGGGTAGATGAGCAGTTCTTC
TRBD1	TRBJ2-3	TRBV5-1	many	CASSLPGGEGTDTQYF	TGCGCCAGCAGCTTACCAGGGGGAGAAGGCACAGATACGCAGTATTTT
.	TRBJ2-2	TRBV6-5	.	CASNTQGNTGELFF	TGTGCCAGCAACACACAGGGGAACACCGGGGAGCTGTTTTTT
TRBD2	TRBJ2-3	TRBV7-2	few	CASSHGLAGGSADTQYF	TGTGCCAGCAGCCATGGACTAGCGGGGGGGAGCGCAGATACGCAGTATTTT
.	TRBJ2-1	TRBV10-3	few	CAISVLGGADNEQFF	TGTGCCATCAGTGTTTTGGGCGGGGCGGACAATGAGCAGTTCTTC
.	TRBJ2-1	TRBV20-1	.	CSARAGQEALRNEQFF	TGCAGTGCTAGGGCGGGGCAGGAAGCATTAAGGAATGAGCAGTTCTTC
.	TRBJ2-2	TRBV12-3/TRBV12-4	.	CASSLEDRSNTGELFF	TGTGCCAGCAGTCTAGAAGACAGGAGTAACACCGGGGAGCTGTTTTTT
.	TRBJ1-1	TRBV6-5	.	CASSYRGGPEAFF	TGTGCCAGCAGTTACCGGGGAGGCCCTGAAGCTTTCTTT
.	TRBJ1-6	TRBV7-9	.	CASSLTDSNSPLHF	TGTGCCAGCAGCTTGACAGACTCAAATTCACCCCTCCACTTT
.	TRBJ2-7	TRBV25-1	many	CASSARGTYEQYF	TGTGCCAGCAGTGCCCGAGGAACTTACGAGCAGTACTTC
.	TRBJ1-6	TRBV20-1	.	CSAPTYNSPLHF	TGCAGTGCTCCAACCTATAATTCACCCCTCCACTTT
.	TRBJ1-1	TRBV6-2/TRBV6-3	.	CASTRAGFLEFPNTEAFF	TGTGCCAGCACTAGGGCCGGATTTCTTGAGTTCCCAAACACTGAAGCTTTCTTT
TRBD2	TRBJ2-5	TRBV7-3	.	CASSLIAGVHQETQYF	TGTGCCAGCAGCTTAATAGCGGGGGTCCACCAAGAGACCCAGTACTTC
.	TRBJ2-7	TRBV4-2	.	CAISPGFSCEQYF	TGTGCCATCAGCCCCGGGTTCTCCTGCGAGCAGTACTTC
.	TRBJ2-1	TRBV4-2	.	CASSQEWRGRGSYNEQFF	TGTGCCAGCAGCCAAGAGTGGCGGGGGCGCGGGTCCTACAATGAGCAGTTCTTC
TRBD1	TRBJ2-7	TRBV7-6	few	CASTRGGAPTPLEQYF	TGTGCCAGCACCCGAGGGGGCGCACCAACCCCCCTCGAGCAGTACTTC
TRBD1	TRBJ2-5	TRBV29-1	.	CSVKGQGPKRRGTQYF	TGCAGCGTTAAGGGACAGGGACCAAAACGGCGCGGGACCCAGTACTTC
.	TRBJ1-2	TRBV6-5	.	CASSYSKPGPYGYTF	TGTGCCAGCAGTTACTCGAAACCCGGGCCCTATGGCTACACCTTC
TRBD1	TRBJ2-2	TRBV12-3/TRBV12-4	many	CASNPTGGGGELFF	TGTGCCAGCAATCCCACAGGGGGAGGAGGGGAGCTGTTTTTT
.	TRBJ1-3	TRBV2	few	CASSAGISSGNTIYF	TGTGCCAGCAGTGCCGGTATTTCTTCTGGAAACACCATATATTTT
.	TRBJ2-7	TRBV3-1	.	CASSPGAVYEQYF	TGTGCCAGCAGCCCCGGGGCAGTCTACGAGCAGTACTTC
TRBD1	TRBJ2-3	TRBV2	.	CAIRTGVIADTQYF	TGTGCCATACGGACAGGGGTAATCGCAGATACGCAGTATTTT
TRBD1	TRBJ2-5	TRBV19	.	CASREQGYVETQYF	TGTGCCAGTAGGGAACAGGGGTACGTGGAGACCCAGTACTTC
.	TRBJ1-6	TRBV27	few	CASSLGNYNSPLHF	TGTGCCAGCTCCTTGGGAAACTATAATTCACCCCTCCACTTT
.	TRBJ2-3	TRBV5-1	once	CASSPGIGGTDTQYF	TGCGCCAGCAGCCCCGGTATCGGGGGCACAGATACGCAGTATTTT
.	TRBJ2-2	TRBV4-2	many	CASSQVEGNTGELFF	TGTGCCAGCAGCCAAGTGGAGGGGAACACCGGGGAGCTGTTTTTT
TRBD2	TRBJ2-5	TRBV7-6	.	CASSFGLAVQETQYF	TGTGCCAGCAGCTTCGGACTAGCGGTACAAGAGACCCAGTACTTC
.	TRBJ2-6	TRBV7-9	few	CASSSVGSSGANVLTF	TGTGCCAGCAGCTCAGTGGGGTCCTCTGGGGCCAACGTCCTGACTTTC
TRBD2	TRBJ2-7	TRBV4-1	few	CASSQGLAGVYEQYF	TGCGCCAGCAGCCAAGGACTAGCGGGGGTCTACGAGCAGTACTTC
.	TRBJ1-6	TRBV20-1	.	CSAKSGGRSSPLHF	TGCAGTGCCAAAAGCGGGGGGCGAAGTTCACCCCTCCACTTT
.	TRBJ2-2	TRBV6-6	few	CASRDPTGELFF	TGTGCCAGCAGAGACCCTACCGGGGAGCTGTTTTTT
.	TRBJ1-3	TRBV11-2	.	CASAWSSGNTIYF	TGTGCCAGCGCTTGGAGCTCTGGAAACACCATATATTTT
TRBD1	TRBJ2-1	TRBV3-1	.	CASTRQGTTYNEQFF	TGTGCCAGCACCCGACAGGGAACCACCTACAATGAGCAGTTCTTC
.	TRBJ2-3	TRBV7-6	few	CASSLFAGSTDTQYF	TGTGCCAGCAGCTTGTTTGCAGGGTCCACAGATACGCAGTATTTT
.	TRBJ2-3	TRBV5-1	many	CASSFRGSLDTQYF	TGCGCCAGCAGCTTCCGAGGCAGCTTAGATACGCAGTATTTT
.	TRBJ1-1	TRBV20-1	.	CSAREDEFAEAFF	TGCAGTGCTAGGGAAGACGAGTTCGCTGAAGCTTTCTTT
TRBD2	TRBJ2-5	TRBV2	many	CAGTTSGDLRTQYF	TGTGCCGGGACGACTAGCGGGGACCTCAGGACCCAGTACTTC
TRBD2	TRBJ2-1	TRBV20-1	few	CSARDLGLAGLHYNEQFF	TGCAGTGCTAGAGATCTGGGACTAGCGGGGCTACACTACAATGAGCAGTTCTTC
.	TRBJ2-1	TRBV7-6	few	CASSLAVLNEQFF	TGTGCCAGCAGCTTAGCGGTCCTGAATGAGCAGTTCTTC
.	TRBJ2-7	TRBV20-1	few	CSAGTTSSYEQYF	TGCAGTGCAGGGACAACAAGCTCCTACGAGCAGTACTTC
.	TRBJ2-7	TRBV7-9	.	CASSLLGRGDYEQYF	TGTGCCAGCAGCTTATTGGGCAGGGGGGACTACGAGCAGTACTTC
.	TRBJ1-1	TRBV29-1	few	CSALGLGEAFF	TGCAGCGCCTTAGGGCTTGGGGAGGCTTTCTTT
.	TRBJ2-1	TRBV4-3	medium-sized	CASSRSPNSYNEQFF	TGCGCCAGCAGCCGCAGTCCCAACTCTTACAATGAGCAGTTCTTC
TRBD2	TRBJ2-3	TRBV11-2	.	CASSRSSGGADTQYF	TGTGCCAGCAGCCGGTCTAGCGGGGGGGCGGATACGCAGTATTTT
TRBD1	TRBJ2-2	TRBV7-9	many	CASSSGTGDIGELFF	TGTGCCAGCAGCTCCGGGACAGGGGACATCGGGGAGCTGTTTTTT
.	TRBJ2-1	TRBV4-1	many	CASSQDLGGKYNEQFF	TGCGCCAGCAGCCAAGACTTGGGGGGAAAGTACAATGAGCAGTTCTTC
.	TRBJ2-1	TRBV5-1	many	CASRSGPYNEQFF	TGCGCCAGCAGATCAGGGCCGTACAATGAGCAGTTCTTC
.	TRBJ1-6	TRBV5-6	.	CASSLVGRVNSPLHF	TGTGCCAGCAGCTTGGTCGGTAGGGTCAATTCACCCCTCCACTTT